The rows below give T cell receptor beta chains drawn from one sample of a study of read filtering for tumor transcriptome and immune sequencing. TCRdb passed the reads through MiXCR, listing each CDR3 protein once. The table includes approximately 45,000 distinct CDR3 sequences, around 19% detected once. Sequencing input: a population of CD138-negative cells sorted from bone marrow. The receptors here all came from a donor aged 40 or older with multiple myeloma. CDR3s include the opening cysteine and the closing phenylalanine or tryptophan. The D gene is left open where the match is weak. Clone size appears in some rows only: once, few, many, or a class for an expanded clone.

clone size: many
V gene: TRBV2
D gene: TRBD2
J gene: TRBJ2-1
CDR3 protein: CATSGTSGHNEQFF
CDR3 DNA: TGTGCCACATCCGGGACTAGCGGTCACAATGAGCAGTTCTTC

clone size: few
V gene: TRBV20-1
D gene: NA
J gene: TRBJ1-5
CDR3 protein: CSASGWRNQPQHF
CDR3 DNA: TGCAGTGCTTCCGGGTGGCGCAATCAGCCCCAGCATTTT

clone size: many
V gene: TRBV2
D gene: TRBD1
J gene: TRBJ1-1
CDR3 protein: CASSDEPGQGSGNTEAFF
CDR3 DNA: TGTGCCAGCAGTGATGAACCGGGACAGGGTAGCGGGAACACTGAAGCTTTCTTT

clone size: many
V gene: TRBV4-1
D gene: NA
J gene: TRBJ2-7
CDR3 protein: CASSQEGRPHEQYF
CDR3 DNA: TGCGCCAGCAGCCAAGAGGGAAGGCCCCACGAGCAGTACTTC

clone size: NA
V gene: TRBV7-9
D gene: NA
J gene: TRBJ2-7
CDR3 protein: CASSLAGKGEQYF
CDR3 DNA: TGTGCCAGCAGCTTAGCGGGAAAGGGCGAGCAGTACTTC

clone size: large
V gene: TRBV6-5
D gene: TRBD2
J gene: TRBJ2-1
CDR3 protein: CASSKSIAGENEQFF
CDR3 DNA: TGTGCCAGCAGTAAATCGATAGCGGGAGAGAATGAGCAGTTCTTC

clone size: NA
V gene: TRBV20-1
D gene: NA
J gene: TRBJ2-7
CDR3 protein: CSASPGHPPGLDYEQYF
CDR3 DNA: TGCAGTGCTAGTCCGGGACATCCCCCAGGGTTGGACTACGAGCAGTACTTC

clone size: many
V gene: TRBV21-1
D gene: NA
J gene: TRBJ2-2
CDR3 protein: CASSQGTARTGELFF
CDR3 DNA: TGTGCCAGCAGCCAAGGGACAGCGAGGACCGGGGAGCTGTTTTTT

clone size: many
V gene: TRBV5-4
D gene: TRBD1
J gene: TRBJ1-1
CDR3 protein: CASSPQGVNTEAFF
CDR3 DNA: TGTGCCAGCAGTCCTCAGGGGGTGAACACTGAAGCTTTCTTT

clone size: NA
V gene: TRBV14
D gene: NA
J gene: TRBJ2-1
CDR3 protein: CASSQVPGAGNEQFF
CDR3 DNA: TGTGCCAGCAGCCAAGTACCAGGGGCGGGCAATGAGCAGTTCTTC